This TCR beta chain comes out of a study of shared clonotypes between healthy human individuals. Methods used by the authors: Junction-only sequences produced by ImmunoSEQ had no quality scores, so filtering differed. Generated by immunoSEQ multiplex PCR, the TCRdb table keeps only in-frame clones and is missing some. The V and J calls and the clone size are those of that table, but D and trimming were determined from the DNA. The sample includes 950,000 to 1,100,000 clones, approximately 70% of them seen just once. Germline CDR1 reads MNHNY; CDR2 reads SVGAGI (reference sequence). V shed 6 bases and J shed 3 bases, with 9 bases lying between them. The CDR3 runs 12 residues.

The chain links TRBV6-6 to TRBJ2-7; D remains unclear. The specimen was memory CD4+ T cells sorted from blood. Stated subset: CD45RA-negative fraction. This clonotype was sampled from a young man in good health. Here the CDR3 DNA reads TGTGCCAGCAGGACACCCGACTACGAGCAGTACTTC. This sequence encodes CASRTPDYEQYF.